The source of this T cell receptor (beta chain) is a study of T-cell reconstitution after alpha-beta-depleted transplantation in children. This clonotype has only a few counts. The TCRbeta library incorporated unique molecular identifiers. TCRdb passed the PCR reads through MiXCR, listing each CDR3 protein once. The sample consists of 450,000 to 600,000 distinct CDR3 sequences, approximately 32% of them appearing once. The specimen comprised PBMCs from the stem cell graft donor, sampled from the stem cell graft. This TCR derives from a human donor who donated a stem cell graft to a child with aplastic anemia.

The CDR3 loop reads CASSLAGGPDNEQFF. In DNA, the CDR3 is TGCGCCAGCAGCTTAGCGGGAGGGCCGGACAATGAGCAGTTCTTC. This chain uses TRBV5-1 with TRBJ2-1, with TRBD2 identical over 10 bases. The ends lost 2 bases at V and 5 bases at J; junction bases unmatched: 4. The germline V gene has CDR1 SGHRS and CDR2 YFSETQ. This CDR3 is built from 15 residues.